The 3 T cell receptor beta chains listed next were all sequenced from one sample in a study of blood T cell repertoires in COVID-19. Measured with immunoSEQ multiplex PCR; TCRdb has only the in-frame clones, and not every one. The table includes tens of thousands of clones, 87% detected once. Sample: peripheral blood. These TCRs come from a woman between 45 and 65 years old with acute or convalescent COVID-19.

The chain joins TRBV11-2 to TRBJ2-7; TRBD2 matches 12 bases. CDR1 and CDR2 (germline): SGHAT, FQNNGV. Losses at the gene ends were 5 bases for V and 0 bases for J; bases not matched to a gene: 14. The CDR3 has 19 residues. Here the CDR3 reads CASSPLTSGGSQSSYEQYF. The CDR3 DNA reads TGTGCCAGCAGCCCACTGACTAGCGGGGGATCCCAAAGCTCCTACGAGCAGTACTTC.

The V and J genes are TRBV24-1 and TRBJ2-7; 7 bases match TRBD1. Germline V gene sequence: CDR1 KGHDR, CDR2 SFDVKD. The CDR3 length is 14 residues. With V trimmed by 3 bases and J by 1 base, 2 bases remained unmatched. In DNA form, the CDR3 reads TGTGCCACCAGTGATCCACAGGGGTCCTACGAGCAGTACTTC. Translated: CATSDPQGSYEQYF.

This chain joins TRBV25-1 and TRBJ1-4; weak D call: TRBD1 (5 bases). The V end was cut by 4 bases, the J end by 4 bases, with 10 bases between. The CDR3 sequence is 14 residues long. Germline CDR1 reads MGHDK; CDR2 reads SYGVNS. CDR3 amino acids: CASSAPGLNEKLFF. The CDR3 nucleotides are TGTGCCAGCAGTGCTCCGGGACTTAATGAAAAACTGTTTTTT.